This TCR beta chain was obtained from a study of blood T cell repertoires in COVID-19. Overall study: Sources were T cells, B-cell-depleted T cells, or PBMCs; the material itself was cDNA or gDNA.

In the authors' workflow: Reference gene primer amplification gave estimated nucleated cell counts. Produced via immunoSEQ multiplex PCR; TCRdb's table is partial and in-frame only. The DNA was the basis for D and trimming; V, J and clone size are from that table. The sample contains 45,000 to 50,000 clones, 65% to 80% of which appear only once. The CDR3 is made up of 15 amino acids. The germline CDR1 and CDR2 sequences are SGHAT and FQNNGV. Germline trimming cut 5 bases from V and 0 bases from J; bases unmatched to any gene: 3. What was sequenced was peripheral blood. The genes are TRBV11-2 and TRBJ1-3; TRBD1 matches 8 bases. The receptor was derived from a human donor with active or convalescent COVID-19. The donor label of this sample is uncertain. The CDR3: CASSTDRDSGNTIYF. The CDR3 coding sequence is TGTGCCAGCAGCACGGACAGGGACTCTGGAAACACCATATATTTT. The full variable domain, in which reference TRBV11-2 and TRBJ1-3 provide the parts outside the CDR3, is EAGVAQSPRYKIIEKRQSVAFWCNPISGHATLYWYQQILGQGPKLLIQFQNNGVVDDSQLPKDRFSAERLKGVDSTLKIQPAKLEDSAVYLCASSTDRDSGNTIYFGEGSWLTVV.